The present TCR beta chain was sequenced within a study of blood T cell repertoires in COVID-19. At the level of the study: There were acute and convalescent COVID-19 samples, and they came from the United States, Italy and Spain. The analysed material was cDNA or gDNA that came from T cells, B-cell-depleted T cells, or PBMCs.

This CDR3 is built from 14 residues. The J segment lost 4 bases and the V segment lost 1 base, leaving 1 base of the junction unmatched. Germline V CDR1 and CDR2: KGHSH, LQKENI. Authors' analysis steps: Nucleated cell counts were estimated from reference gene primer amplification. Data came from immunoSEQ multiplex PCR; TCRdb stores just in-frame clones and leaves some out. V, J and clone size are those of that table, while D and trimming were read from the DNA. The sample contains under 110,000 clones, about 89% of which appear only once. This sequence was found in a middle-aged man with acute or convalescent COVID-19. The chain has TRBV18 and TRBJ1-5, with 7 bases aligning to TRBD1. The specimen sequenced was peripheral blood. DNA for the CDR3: TGTGCCAGCTCACCACAGACAGGGAATCAGCCCCAGCATTTT. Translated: CASSPQTGNQPQHF.